This TCR beta chain was captured by sequencing in a study of Graves' ophthalmopathy and Graves' hyperthyroidism listed by TCRdb under 2018. Looking at the study overall: Peripheral blood was collected at initial diagnosis, before any treatment. To tell Graves' ophthalmopathy apart from Graves' hyperthyroidism, and to predict which patients would progress to ophthalmopathy, the study relied on TCR beta repertoire signatures. In total, under 150 blood samples were TCR-sequenced: approximately 42 ophthalmopathy, over 70 hyperthyroidism and some 17 hyperthyroidism-to-ophthalmopathy patients. A discovery set of 100 patients (around 45 ophthalmopathy, around 57 stable hyperthyroidism) was enrolled to explore V-J signatures distinguishing ophthalmopathy from hyperthyroidism. An independent validation cohort comprised some 19 hyperthyroidism patients and 15 to 17 patients who later progressed from hyperthyroidism to ophthalmopathy. In roughly six hyperthyroidism patients, the T-cell repertoire of thyroid tissue was compared with the T-cell repertoire of blood. Following sample collection, hyperthyroidism patients were given methimazole at a starting dose of 30 mg daily, and ophthalmopathy patients were given high-dose intravenous methylprednisolone.

Hyperthyroidism was considered stable if no progression to ophthalmopathy occurred within 18 months of follow-up. Hyperthyroidism patients were newly diagnosed, were aged 18 to 65 years, and had a disease duration under 2 months. Patients with other autoimmune diseases, uncontrolled infections, pregnancy or lactation were excluded from the study. Diagnosis was based on clinical symptoms, serum thyroxine, TRAb, thyroid ultrasound and orbital computed tomography. Using Ficoll-Paque density gradient centrifugation, PBMCs were isolated from approximately 11 ml of fresh peripheral blood. Trizol reagent was used to extract the total RNA, and its quality was then checked on an Agilent 2100 Bioanalyzer. Paper-wide results and their limitations: In cross-validation, the 13-signature model distinguished ophthalmopathy from stable hyperthyroidism with 85% to 90% sensitivity and 81% to 83% specificity, and in the test set the corresponding values were about 80% and 75%. Most expanded thyroid clonotypes with frequency above 0.001 were also detected in blood, suggesting blood repertoires may reflect the thyroid immune response. Sample size was not predetermined statistically, and investigators were not blinded to group allocation. In validation, the model predicted ophthalmopathy progression with less than 71% sensitivity and approximately 72% specificity; more than ten predicted patients were CT-confirmed with GO in a median of about 6.1 months.

Of note for this clonotype: Its cognate antigen has yet to be identified. A much larger clonotype is one base distant, so this may be a read error. Lacking the conserved final phenylalanine or tryptophan, this CDR3 likely reflects a read error.

For repertoire sequencing, TCR beta CDR3 regions were amplified from RNA transcripts. HTBI primers and the Qiagen OneStep RT-PCR kit were used in a first-round RT-PCR, which was followed by a second-round multiplex PCR, size selection and purification. Libraries were sequenced on an Illumina HiSeq2000 using paired-end 100 bp reads. Under the source paper's analysis protocol: SOAPnuke was used to process the reads, throwing out any read that had adapters, had uncalled bases, had a mean Phred below 15, or lacked an exact constant-primer or identifier match. High-quality paired reads were merged with COPE v1.2.5. Clonotypes were defined as unique nucleotide sequences and were aligned to IMGT TRB V, D and J references using MiTCR v1.1. The analysis was limited to V-J combinations with a frequency above 0.0001, which together covered about 99% of the repertoires. For each V-J combination, a TCR clonal expansion and chaos score was defined as the ratio of F50 clonal expansion to chaos observed in the TCRdist matrix. Welch's t-statistics and random forest were used to reduce features to over ten V-J combinations, which were fed into a naive Bayes classifier. Thyroid-blood repertoire similarity was quantified with the Morisita-Horn index. The public reads were quality trimmed at Q25 with fastp and then assembled into clones with MiXCR by TCRdb, keeping productive beta chains. CDR3 protein duplicates are merged, each entry listing the most common genes and DNA. TCRdb's processing, not the authors', yielded these V and J calls. This sample has about 370,000 distinct CDR3 sequences in its table, and about a sixth of those were observed once. Roughly 2.4% of the sample is taken by the ten largest.

This sequence originates from an adult woman with stable Graves' hyperthyroidism. The specimen was peripheral blood.

The CDR3 sequence is CASSFSLTGGSYEQYS. The nucleotide sequence reads TGTGCCAGCAGTTTCTCTCTGACAGGCGGCTCCTACGAGCAGTACTCC. This chain joins TRBV28 to TRBJ2-7; TRBD1 is possibly the D segment (6 matching bases). V is shortened by 3 bases, J by 0 bases, and the region joining them spans 15 bases. The CDR3 totals 16 residues, both ends included. The kept DNA is CDR3 alone, 48 bases in frame from the first base. CDR1 MDHEN and CDR2 SYDVKM were looked up in the germline V gene.